A selection of T cell receptor beta chains follows, all from one sample in a study of CD8 T cells in ankylosing spondylitis. TCRdb fed the 5' RACE reads into MiXCR, producing one record per CDR3 protein. The data contain 470,000 or so distinct CDR3 sequences, 20% to 30% of them singletons. The specimen was blood, either unsorted or a sorted T cell fraction (not recorded which). The receptors were sampled from a male donor with ankylosing spondylitis. The CDR3 runs from the conserved cysteine through the conserved F or W. A D gene is named only where the DNA matches it firmly. Part of the rows lack a size; the others show once, few, many or a class for expanded clones.

>15|TRBJ2-2|.|TRBV15|.
TGTGCCACCAGCCGACTTAAGGCTAACACCGGGGAGCTGTTTTTT
CATSRLKANTGELFF
>16|TRBJ2-1|few|TRBV18|TRBD2
TGTGCCAGCTCACCAAATGCGGGAGGGGGATACAATGAGCAGTTCTTC
CASSPNAGGGYNEQFF
>14|TRBJ2-5|.|TRBV25-1|.
TGTGCCAGCTCGGCGCCAGGGACCCAAGAGACCCAGTACTTC
CASSAPGTQETQYF
>13|TRBJ2-1|few|TRBV30|.
TGTGCCTGGAGTTTAAACAGGGAACTTGGGCAGTTCTTC
CAWSLNRELGQFF
>15|TRBJ2-7|.|TRBV12-3/TRBV12-4|TRBD1
TGTGCCAGCAGTACCCGGGACAGGGAATTCGGCGAGCAGTACTTC
CASSTRDREFGEQYF
>16|TRBJ2-2|few|TRBV20-1|.
TGCAGTGCTAGAGATCTGGCTAGCCGGAACACCGGGGAGCTGTTTTTT
CSARDLASRNTGELFF
>15|TRBJ2-3|few|TRBV7-2|.
TGTGCCAGCAGCATCTCTCAGGGGAGGACAGATACGCAGTATTTT
CASSISQGRTDTQYF
>16|TRBJ1-1|few|TRBV11-2|.
TGTGCCAGCAGCTTAGATCGACAGAGAATGAACACTGAAGCTTTCTTT
CASSLDRQRMNTEAFF
>14|TRBJ2-5|.|TRBV5-1|.
TGCGCCAGCAGCTTGTCGGGCCCAAAAGAGACCCAGTACTTC
CASSLSGPKETQYF
>13|TRBJ2-5|.|TRBV20-1|TRBD2
TGCAGTATGACTAGCGGGAGGTGGGAGACCCAGTACTTC
CSMTSGRWETQYF
>12|TRBJ2-7|.|TRBV2|.
TGTGCCAGCAGTGAGCAGAATTACGAGCAGTACTTC
CASSEQNYEQYF
>14|TRBJ2-2|.|TRBV29-1|.
TGCAGCGTTGGAGAACAGCTGAACACCGGGGAGCTGTTTTTT
CSVGEQLNTGELFF
>13|TRBJ1-1|few|TRBV21-1|.
TGTGCCAGCAGATCGAAGGAGAACACTGAAGCTTTCTTT
CASRSKENTEAFF
>14|TRBJ2-5|many|TRBV4-2|.
TGTGCCAGCAGCCAAGCGGTGTACCAAGAGACCCAGTACTTC
CASSQAVYQETQYF
>16|TRBJ1-5|once|TRBV7-2|.
TGTGCCAGCAGCCCTGGGGGAGGGGGTAGCAATCAGCCCCAGCATTTT
CASSPGGGGSNQPQHF
>18|TRBJ1-5|.|TRBV6-1|.
TGTGCCAGCAGTGGGGGAGGGGGGCAGGGTAGGCCAGATCAGCCCCAGCATTTT
CASSGGGGQGRPDQPQHF
>15|TRBJ2-1|.|TRBV10-3|.
TGTGCCATCAGTGAGTTGGCGCCACCCAGGCATGAGCAGTTCTTC
CAISELAPPRHEQFF
>15|TRBJ1-5|few|TRBV4-1|.
TGCGCCAGCAGCCAAGAGTTGGGACGGCGCCAGCCCCAGCATTTT
CASSQELGRRQPQHF
>15|TRBJ2-1|.|TRBV5-4|.
TGTGCCAGCAGCTTAACGTACTCTTCCTACAATGAGCAGTTCTTC
CASSLTYSSYNEQFF
>16|TRBJ2-3|few|TRBV7-9|TRBD2
TGTGCCAGCAGCGTTAGGCCGGGACTAGCGAGGGATACGCAGTATTTT
CASSVRPGLARDTQYF
>14|TRBJ2-7|few|TRBV20-1|.
TGCAGTGCCGTACCTCCGGCGACCTCCTACGAGCAGTACTTC
CSAVPPATSYEQYF